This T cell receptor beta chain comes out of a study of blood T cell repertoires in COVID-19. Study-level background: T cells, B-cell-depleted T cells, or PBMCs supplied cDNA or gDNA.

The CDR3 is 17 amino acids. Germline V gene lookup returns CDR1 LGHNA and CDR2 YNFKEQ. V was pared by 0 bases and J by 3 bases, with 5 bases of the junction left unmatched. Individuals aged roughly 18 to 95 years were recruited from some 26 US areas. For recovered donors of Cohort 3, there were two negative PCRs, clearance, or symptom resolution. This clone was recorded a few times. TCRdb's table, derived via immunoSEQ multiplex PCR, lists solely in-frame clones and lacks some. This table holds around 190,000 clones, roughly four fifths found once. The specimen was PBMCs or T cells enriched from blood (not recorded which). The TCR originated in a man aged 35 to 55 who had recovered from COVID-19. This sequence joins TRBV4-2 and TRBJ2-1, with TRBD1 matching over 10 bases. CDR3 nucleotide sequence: TGTGCCAGCAGCCAAGATCTCGACAGGGGGCTCTACAATGAGCAGTTCTTC. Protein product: CASSQDLDRGLYNEQFF.